The 20 T cell receptor beta chains below come from one sample, sequenced in a study of vaccination and CD4 T cells after COVID-19 (dated by TCRdb to the early 2020s). No cognate antigen is known for these TCRs. The treatment or condition tag for this specimen amounts to: roughly 10-day PBMC culture with coronavirus spike peptide pools or control peptides (ViraFEST assay). The library relied on PCR. The reads were generated on an Illumina iSeq 100. TCR sequencing of DNA from cultured CD4+ T cells used the Oncomine TCR Beta short-read assay at the Johns Hopkins FTIC core. The raw public reads went through TCRdb reprocessing: fastp at Q25, MiXCR clone calling, in-frame beta chains kept. Rows matching on CDR3 protein sequence are summarized as one entry with the most common DNA and genes. This sample holds some 15,000 distinct CDR3 sequences; less than 75% were observed only once. The ten largest account for under 13% of the sample.

The specimen was CD4+ T cells from blood, cultured in vitro. These receptors were obtained from a human donor who had recovered from COVID-19.

The genes are TRBV12-3 or TRBV12-4 and TRBJ1-1, with D uncertain. The V end lost 5 bases, the J end lost 5 bases, and 12 bases lay between the germline ends. The CDR3 sequence is 13 residues long. The CDR3 spells CASSLWPETEAFF. In DNA form, the CDR3 reads TGTGCCAGCAGTCTGTGGCCTGAGACTGAAGCTTTCTTT.

The chain is built from TRBV10-2 and TRBJ1-1, with 7 bases fitting TRBD1. Germline V gives CDR1 WSHSY, CDR2 SAAADI. The ends lost 6 bases at V and 4 bases at J; junction bases unmatched: 8. The CDR3 sequence is 14 residues long. The CDR3 loop reads CASSPGQVRTEAFF. The CDR3 DNA reads TGCGCCAGCAGCCCCGGACAGGTTCGCACTGAAGCTTTCTTT.

The V and J genes are TRBV7-2 and TRBJ2-5, with 7 bases fitting TRBD2. The trim removed 6 bases at V and 9 bases at J, leaving 7 bases unmatched. CDR3 size: 12 residues. Per germline, CDR1 SGHTA and CDR2 FQGNSA. In DNA, the CDR3 is TGTGCCAGCAGTCGTAATGGGGGGGCCCAGTACTTC. Translation gives CASSRNGGAQYF.

The V and J genes are TRBV7-3 and TRBJ2-5; perhaps D is TRBD1 or TRBD2 (5 bases each). The CDR3 extends over 15 amino acids. V was trimmed by 4 bases and J by 4 bases, leaving 16 bases between them. CDR1 is SGHTA, CDR2 FQGTGA, per germline. Here the CDR3 DNA reads TGTGCCAGCAGCTCGGGGACCGGGAAGGCAGAGACCCAGTACTTC. This codes for CASSSGTGKAETQYF.

The CDR3 reads CASSDLTQYF. CDR3 sequence (DNA): TGTGCCAGCAGCGACTTGACCCAGTACTTC. The chain recombines TRBV7-9 with TRBJ2-5; no clear D gene. V lost 5 bases, J lost 7 bases, and 5 bases lay in between. The CDR3 loop spans 10 amino acids. The V gene's germline CDR1 is SEHNR and CDR2 FQNEAQ (reference sequence).

The chain uses TRBV6-1 and TRBJ2-4, with D possibly matching TRBD1 (5 bases). The CDR3 spans 15 residues. Trimming stripped 6 bases from V and 0 bases from J, with 12 bases between. CDR1 is MNHNS, CDR2 SASEGT, per germline. The CDR3 nucleotides read TGTGCCAGCAGGACCAGGGTTAAAGCCAAAAACATTCAGTACTTC. This codes for CASRTRVKAKNIQYF.

The chain uses TRBV6-1 and TRBJ2-5; no clear D. CDR1 is MNHNS, CDR2 SASEGT, per germline. V gave up 6 bases and J gave up 4 bases, with 12 bases separating them. The CDR3 is 13 residues long. The CDR3 loop reads CASRPPWRETQYF. The CDR3 nucleotides are TGTGCCAGCAGACCGCCGTGGAGAGAGACCCAGTACTTC.

The V call is TRBV28, the J call TRBJ2-5; 9 nucleotides line up with TRBD1. From germline, CDR1 is MDHEN and CDR2 SYDVKM. The V gene end was trimmed by 8 bases and the J gene end by 7 bases; junction bases not matched to a gene: 8. The CDR3 covers 13 residues. The CDR3 is CASGQGTGWTQYF. The CDR3 DNA reads TGTGCCAGCGGCCAAGGGACAGGGTGGACCCAGTACTTC.

This chain connects TRBV2 to TRBJ1-5; D is uncertain. V lost 6 bases, J lost 4 bases, and 16 bases lay in between. The CDR3 sequence is 15 residues long. CDR1 and CDR2 from the germline V gene are SNHLY and FYNNEI. The DNA of the CDR3 is TGTGCCAGCAGCCGAACGGGGTCTGGGAATCAGCCCCAGCATTTT. Its translation: CASSRTGSGNQPQHF.

V usage is TRBV19 and J usage is TRBJ1-5, with TRBD1 matching 11 bases. This CDR3 is built from 13 residues. Germline CDR1 reads LNHDA; CDR2 reads SQIVND (reference sequence). V shed 6 bases and J 11 bases; nucleotides not matched to a gene: 6. CDR3 DNA: TGTGCCAGTAGCATGGACAGGGGGCGGGCCCAGCATTTT. This gives the protein CASSMDRGRAQHF.

The chain has TRBV19 and TRBJ1-1; D call uncertain. With 3 bases removed from V and 3 bases from J, the gap between germline ends came to 8 bases. CDR1 and CDR2 (germline): LNHDA, SQIVND (reference sequence). The CDR3 loop spans 13 amino acids. The DNA for the CDR3 is TGTGCCAGTAGTATTGAGAAGTACACTGAAGCTTTCTTT. Protein: CASSIEKYTEAFF. Variable domain in full (rest from reference TRBV19 and TRBJ1-1): DGGITQSPKYLFRKEGQNVTLSCEQNLNHDAMYWYRQDPGQGLRLIYYSQIVNDFQKGDIAEGYSVSREKKESFPLTVTSAQKNPTAFYLCASSIEKYTEAFFGQGTRLTVV.

This chain uses TRBV20-1 with TRBJ2-7, with 7 bases fitting TRBD2. Germline trimming cut 7 bases from V and 0 bases from J; bases unmatched to any gene: 12. The germline gives CDR1 DFQATT, CDR2 SNEGSKA (reference sequence). The CDR3 loop spans 15 amino acids. The CDR3, as DNA: TGCAGTGGCCTAAGCTCGGGGGGAGGCTCCTACGAGCAGTACTTC. This codes for CSGLSSGGGSYEQYF.

The V and J genes are TRBV4-1 and TRBJ1-6, with TRBD1 identical over 10 bases. V was pared by 7 bases and J by 7 bases, with 7 bases of the junction left unmatched. The CDR3 extends over 15 amino acids. Germline V gives CDR1 MGHRA, CDR2 YSYEKL. The CDR3, as DNA: TGCGCCAGCATCTTGACGACAGGGGGCAATTCACCCCTCCACTTT. This translates into CASILTTGGNSPLHF.

This chain joins TRBV10-3 and TRBJ2-2, with 7 bases that match TRBD1. CDR3 length: 15 residues. Germline loops: CDR1 ENHRY, CDR2 SYGVKD. V trimming: 6 bases; J trimming: 4 bases; junction bases outside the gene matches: 8. The DNA of the CDR3 is TGTGCCATCAGGGCACAGGGGTCTAGCACCGGGGAGCTGTTTTTT. Its protein product is CAIRAQGSSTGELFF.

The chain couples TRBV11-2 to TRBJ2-3; D tentatively fits TRBD1 or TRBD2 (5 bases each). V was cut by 3 bases and J by 1 base, with 8 bases left in between. Per germline, CDR1 SGHAT and CDR2 FQNNGV. CDR3 length: 14 amino acids. The CDR3 here is CASSFGGGTDTQYF. The DNA for the CDR3 is TGTGCCAGCAGCTTTGGGGGAGGCACAGATACGCAGTATTTT. Drawing the rest from reference TRBV11-2 and TRBJ2-3, the complete variable domain is EAGVAQSPRYKIIEKRQSVAFWCNPISGHATLYWYQQILGQGPKLLIQFQNNGVVDDSQLPKDRFSAERLKGVDSTLKIQPAKLEDSAVYLCASSFGGGTDTQYFGPGTRLTVL.

This clonotype was seen only a few times. The J gene is TRBJ1-6, the V gene TRBV20-1, with 9 nucleotides matching TRBD1. With 3 bases clipped from V and 11 bases from J, the junction kept 11 bases outside the gene matches. Per germline, CDR1 DFQATT and CDR2 SNEGSKA (reference sequence). The CDR3 is made up of 15 amino acids. The CDR3 protein is CSARDRDRVPPPLHF. CDR3 DNA: TGCAGTGCTAGGGACCGGGACAGGGTCCCCCCACCCCTCCACTTT.

CDR3 DNA: TGTGCCAGCAGTTACTCGGACACCGCAGGTGGAAACACCATATATTTT. Encoded protein: CASSYSDTAGGNTIYF. The V gene is TRBV6-5, the J gene TRBJ1-3; D is possibly TRBD1 (5 bases). Germline loops: CDR1 MNHEY, CDR2 SVGAGI. This CDR3 has 16 residues. Trimming took off 0 bases at V and 3 bases at J, with 12 bases between the two ends.

The chain links TRBV20-1 to TRBJ2-7; D possibly corresponds to TRBD1 (6 bases). This CDR3 comprises 12 residues. The germline CDR1 and CDR2 sequences are DFQATT and SNEGSKA (reference sequence). The CDR3 DNA reads as TGCAGCACCCGAACAGGGTCCCACGAGCAGTACTTC. The encoded protein is CSTRTGSHEQYF.

J is TRBJ2-3 and V is TRBV4-2; 8 bases align to TRBD2. Germline V gene sequence: CDR1 LGHNA, CDR2 YNFKEQ. This CDR3 is built from 16 residues. The V gene end was trimmed by 4 bases and the J gene end by 5 bases; junction bases not matched to a gene: 11. DNA of the CDR3: TGTGCCAGCAGCCCCATCTGGGCGGGAGGAGGAGATACGCAGTATTTT. Translation: CASSPIWAGGGDTQYF.

The rearrangement uses TRBV27 and TRBJ1-5; D not certain. This CDR3 comprises 12 residues. Trimming removed 4 bases at V and 4 bases at J, with 5 bases between. Per germline, CDR1 MNHEY and CDR2 SMNVEV (reference sequence). CDR3 bases: TGTGCCAGCAGTTCACAAAATCAGCCCCAGCATTTT. Translating it yields CASSSQNQPQHF.